Presented here are 27 T cell receptor beta chains from one specimen sequenced in a study of spatial heterogeneity in lung cancer. Study-wide results and limits: Tumor mutation counts were tracked by expanded intratumoral alpha and beta TCR counts.

These receptors have no known antigen. Described time point: sample taken at primary tumor resection. TCRdb recomputed calls from the 5' RACE reads with MiXCR, one row per CDR3 protein. The sample yields over 5,500 distinct CDR3 sequences, 14% seen once. The sample in question was lung tumor tissue, obtained at surgery. Receptors originate from a male donor with early-stage non-small cell lung cancer.

This clonotype was observed many times. Within a library made for alpha chains, this beta chain is off target, and its count is uninformative. The rearrangement joins TRBV6-6 to TRBJ2-7; 9 bases are a match to TRBD1. CDR1 MNHNY and CDR2 SVGAGI come from the germline V gene (reference sequence). There are 15 residues in the CDR3. The V segment lost 5 bases and the J segment 5 bases; nucleotides outside the gene matches: 10. CDR3 coding DNA: TGTGCCAGCAGTCAACCTGGGACAGGGTTTCACGAGCAGTACTTC. Translation gives CASSQPGTGFHEQYF.

This clonotype was observed many times. This beta chain lies outside the target of a library built for alpha chains; its clone size means little. This CDR3 reads CASSRPTSGSIDTQYF. DNA of the CDR3: TGTGCCAGCAGCCGACCGACTAGCGGGAGCATTGATACGCAGTATTTT. This chain uses TRBV5-6 with TRBJ2-3, with 12 bases aligning to TRBD2. CDR1 and CDR2 from the germline V gene are SGHDT and YYEEEE. The CDR3 extends over 16 amino acids. Trimming at V came to 4 bases and at J to 6 bases, leaving 9 bases not matched to a gene.

This clonotype was picked up many times. Little can be read into the size of this beta chain, an off-target read in a library designed for alpha chains. The V call is TRBV5-1, the J call TRBJ2-7, with 14 bases identical to TRBD2. V lost 0 bases and J lost 0; bases outside the gene matches: 11. Germline loops: CDR1 SGHRS, CDR2 YFSETQ. The CDR3 contains 20 residues. The CDR3 DNA is TGCGCCAGCAGCTTGGGGAGGGGACTAGCGGGAGCCCCAAGCTCCTACGAGCAGTACTTC. This codes for CASSLGRGLAGAPSSYEQYF.

In this sample, this clonotype turned up many times. Being off target in a library aimed at alpha chains, this beta chain has a size of little meaning. The rearrangement joins TRBV11-2 to TRBJ2-7; TRBD2 matches at 10 bases. V lost 6 bases, J lost 5 bases, and 7 bases stayed unmatched. Germline CDR1 SGHAT, CDR2 FQNNGV. CDR3 length equals 14 residues. CDR3 coding DNA: TGTGCCAGCAGTCTAGCGGGAGTCCCCCACGAGCAGTACTTC. This translates into CASSLAGVPHEQYF.

This clonotype was found many times. Since it is a stray read in a library aimed at alpha chains, this beta chain has a size that is not meaningful. The chain's CDR3 is CATNPRATAGDTQYF. The CDR3 nucleotides read TGTGCCACTAACCCCCGGGCTACAGCAGGGGATACGCAGTATTTT. The chain couples TRBV6-6 to TRBJ2-3, with D tentatively TRBD1 (5 bases). This CDR3 is built from 15 residues. The V and J ends lost 10 bases and 6 bases respectively, with 23 bases between them. The germline CDR1 and CDR2 sequences are MNHNY and SVGAGI (reference sequence).

This clonotype is medium-sized by share. This beta chain appears as a stray read in a library generated for alpha chains; its size is not informative. The gene calls are TRBV19 and TRBJ2-5; maybe TRBD2 (5 bases). Looked up from germline, CDR1 is LNHDA and CDR2 is SQIVND (reference sequence). The CDR3 spans 14 residues. Trimming removed 8 bases from V and 3 bases from J, with 16 bases in between. CDR3 loop: CASASGPTKETQYF. The CDR3 DNA is TGTGCCAGTGCGAGCGGACCGACTAAAGAGACCCAGTACTTC.

On this clonotype: Within a library made for alpha chains, this beta chain is off target, and its count is uninformative. The chain is built from TRBV4-2 and TRBJ2-1, with a weak D call TRBD2 (5 bases). V lost 7 bases and J 10 bases, leaving 11 bases between the germline ends. Germline V gene sequence: CDR1 LGHNA, CDR2 YNFKEQ. This CDR3 is built from 11 residues. The CDR3 spells CASMRVREQFF. CDR3 sequence (DNA): TGTGCCAGCATGCGGGTCAGAGAGCAGTTCTTC.

This clonotype is judged medium-sized (0.01 to 0.1%). Being off target in a library aimed at alpha chains, this beta chain has a size of little meaning. The chain carries TRBV6-5 and TRBJ1-5, with 9 bases matching TRBD1. The junction had 8 bases not matched to a gene; V was cut back by 4 bases and J by 4 bases. In germline, CDR1 is MNHEY, CDR2 SVGAGI. The CDR3 spans 16 residues. This CDR3 is CASSLTGGARNQPQHF. CDR3 DNA sequence: TGTGCCAGCAGTTTAACAGGGGGCGCGAGGAATCAGCCCCAGCATTTT.

With regard to this clonotype: This beta chain represents an off-target read in a library built for alpha chains; its size is of limited meaning. The J gene is TRBJ2-3, the V gene TRBV7-9; TRBD2 agrees at 7 bases. This CDR3 has 15 amino acids. Unmatched junction bases numbered 3, after V lost 3 bases and J lost 0 bases. CDR1 and CDR2 from the germline V gene are SEHNR and FQNEAQ (reference sequence). CDR3 residues: CASSFGGGSTDTQYF. CDR3 sequence (DNA): TGTGCCAGCAGCTTTGGCGGGGGAAGCACAGATACGCAGTATTTT.

In its sample, this clonotype ranks as medium-sized. Because this beta chain is a stray read in a library intended to capture alpha chains, its abundance should not be given much weight. The chain joins TRBV3-1 to TRBJ1-5, with D perhaps TRBD1 (5 bases). This CDR3 has 17 amino acids. The ends were cut back, 0 bases at V and 4 bases at J, with 16 bases in the middle. Germline lookup yields CDR1 LGHDT and CDR2 YNNKEL (reference sequence). The chain's CDR3 is CASSQEWGGAGNQPQHF. The CDR3 nucleotides read TGTGCCAGCAGCCAAGAGTGGGGAGGGGCTGGAAATCAGCCCCAGCATTTT.

A word on this clonotype: Being off target in a library aimed at alpha chains, this beta chain has a size of little meaning. This chain connects TRBV5-6 to TRBJ2-1; unclear D gene. CDR3 length: 11 residues. V lost 7 bases and J lost 3, with 5 bases in between. Germline CDR1 SGHDT, CDR2 YYEEEE. DNA of the CDR3: TGTGCCAGCCAAAACTACAATGAGCAGTTCTTC. This gives the protein CASQNYNEQFF.

This clonotype is classed as large. Since the library was made to target alpha chains, this beta chain is a stray read and its abundance is not meaningful. The chain couples TRBV20-1 to TRBJ1-1; the D gene is possibly TRBD1 (6 bases). CDR3 length: 14 residues. V was trimmed by 3 bases and J by 2 bases, leaving 13 bases between them. The germline CDR1 and CDR2 sequences are DFQATT and SNEGSKA (reference sequence). The CDR3 is CSASISQGNTEAFF. The CDR3 bases are TGCAGTGCTAGTATTTCACAGGGAAACACTGAAGCTTTCTTT.

This clonotype was seen many times. A library made for alpha chains picked up this beta chain off target, so its size means little. This chain uses TRBV5-1 with TRBJ1-1; 7 positions match TRBD1. V dropped 2 bases and J dropped 4; count of bases not matched to a gene: 2. The CDR3 spans 13 residues. CDR1 is SGHRS and CDR2 is YFSETQ in the germline V gene. The CDR3 reads CASSLDRATEAFF. The CDR3 DNA is TGCGCCAGCAGCTTAGACAGGGCCACTGAAGCTTTCTTT.

This clonotype qualifies as medium-sized. Because this beta chain is a stray read in a library intended to capture alpha chains, its abundance should not be given much weight. The chain is built from TRBV5-1 and TRBJ2-1, with TRBD2 identical over 9 bases. Germline-derived CDR1 and CDR2 are SGHRS and YFSETQ. This CDR3 has 18 residues. V lost 0 bases and J lost 4; bases outside the gene matches: 11. The CDR3 sequence: CASSLEDSGSRWYNEQFF. CDR3 nucleotides: TGCGCCAGCAGCTTGGAGGATAGCGGGAGTCGATGGTACAATGAGCAGTTCTTC.

Relative to its sample, this clonotype is medium-sized (0.01 to 0.1%). This beta chain is a stray sequence in a library constructed for alpha chains; its clone size is not meaningful. The chain combines TRBV29-1 with TRBJ1-2; 9 bases map to TRBD1. The junction had 4 bases not matched to a gene; V was cut back by 3 bases and J by 5 bases. The CDR3 has 13 amino acids. Germline lookup yields CDR1 SQVTM and CDR2 ANQGSEA. In DNA form, the CDR3 reads TGCAGCGTTGAGGGGACAGGGACTTATGGCTACACCTTC. As protein: CSVEGTGTYGYTF. Full variable domain (remainder filled in from reference TRBV29-1 and TRBJ1-2): SAVISQKPSRDICQRGTSLTIQCQVDSQVTMMFWYRQQPGQSLTLIATANQGSEATYESGFVIDKFPISRPNLTFSTLTVSNMSPEDSSIYLCSVEGTGTYGYTFGSGTRLTVV.

By share, this clonotype counts as medium-sized. A library prepared for alpha chains yielded this beta chain as an off-target read; its size is of little meaning. The chain joins TRBV5-1 to TRBJ2-7; 8 nucleotides line up with TRBD2. The CDR3 totals 13 residues. The trim removed 5 bases at V and 6 bases at J, leaving 7 bases unmatched. The germline CDR1 and CDR2 sequences are SGHRS and YFSETQ. The CDR3 nucleotides read TGCGCCAGCAGGGAGATAGCGGGGACCGAGCAGTACTTC. It specifies CASREIAGTEQYF.

By share, this clonotype ranks as large. This beta chain was picked up by a library intended for alpha chains and is off target, so its count carries little meaning. The J gene is TRBJ1-1, the V gene TRBV5-1; TRBD1 matches at 8 bases. The CDR3 consists of 15 residues. The J segment lost 3 bases and the V segment lost 3 bases, leaving 7 bases of the junction unmatched. Per the germline V gene, CDR1 is SGHRS and CDR2 is YFSETQ. In DNA form, the CDR3 reads TGCGCCAGCAGCTCTAGACAGGGGTTGGACACTGAAGCTTTCTTT. Translation gives CASSSRQGLDTEAFF. Based on the CDR3 plus reference TRBV5-1 and TRBJ1-1, the full variable domain is KAGVTQTPRYLIKTRGQQVTLSCSPISGHRSVSWYQQTPGQGLQFLFEYFSETQRNKGNFPGRFSGRQFSNSRSEMNVSTLELGDSALYLCASSSRQGLDTEAFFGQGTRLTVV.

In its sample, this clonotype is medium-sized. This beta chain came through as a stray read in a library set up for alpha chains, and its size says little. This chain joins TRBV2 and TRBJ2-5; 11 nucleotides agree with TRBD2. The length of the CDR3 is 15 residues. The V gene end was trimmed by 6 bases and the J gene end by 4 bases; junction bases not matched to a gene: 7. The germline V gene has CDR1 SNHLY and CDR2 FYNNEI. The CDR3 DNA reads as TGTGCCAGCAGGCCGGGACTAGCGGCCCCAGAGACCCAGTACTTC. It encodes CASRPGLAAPETQYF.

In the case of this clonotype: For a library built for alpha chains, this beta chain is a stray read; little rests on its size. The chain uses TRBV7-2 and TRBJ1-5; D not certain. Trimming stripped 2 bases from V and 6 bases from J, with 14 bases between. Per germline, CDR1 SGHTA and CDR2 FQGNSA. The CDR3 extends over 15 amino acids. The CDR3 DNA sequence: TGTGCCAGCAGCTTATCCCCCAGCGCGGGTCAGCCCCAGCATTTT. Amino acid sequence: CASSLSPSAGQPQHF.

At least ten counts were recorded for this clonotype. Being off target in a library aimed at alpha chains, this beta chain has a size of little meaning. The chain carries TRBV10-3 and TRBJ2-7; TRBD1 agrees at 7 bases. Per the germline V gene, CDR1 is ENHRY and CDR2 is SYGVKD. The V segment lost 6 bases and the J segment 3 bases; nucleotides outside the gene matches: 11. The CDR3 has 15 amino acids. CDR3 DNA: TGTGCCATCAGATCGGACAGGCCGCCCCTCTACGAGCAGTACTTC. It is translated as CAIRSDRPPLYEQYF.

Ten or more counts support this clonotype. This beta chain was picked up by a library intended for alpha chains and is off target, so its count carries little meaning. The V call is TRBV28, the J call TRBJ1-1, with unresolved D. Germline V gives CDR1 MDHEN, CDR2 SYDVKM. Trimming cost V 9 bases and J 1 base, with 15 bases left between them. The CDR3 runs to 14 residues. CDR3 nucleotides: TGTGCCAGTACGGAGGTCCACCCGAACACTGAAGCTTTCTTT. It codes for CASTEVHPNTEAFF.

Concerning this clonotype: Since it is a stray read in a library aimed at alpha chains, this beta chain has a size that is not meaningful. The J gene is TRBJ2-7, the V gene TRBV28; D remains ambiguous. This CDR3 comprises 15 residues. V lost 7 bases and J lost 3, with 19 bases in between. Germline CDR1 MDHEN, CDR2 SYDVKM. The CDR3 reads CASTPRYLAIYEQYF. Written as DNA, the CDR3 is TGTGCCAGCACCCCCCGGTATTTGGCTATCTACGAGCAGTACTTC.

By sample fraction, this clonotype is medium-sized (0.01 to 0.1%). Since it is a stray read in a library aimed at alpha chains, this beta chain has a size that is not meaningful. The DNA of the CDR3 is TGTGCCAGCAGCCAAAGGACCCCGGGACTAGCGGGAGGGATAACCCACTCCTACGAGCAGTACTTC. This encodes CASSQRTPGLAGGITHSYEQYF. This rearrangement joins TRBV4-2 to TRBJ2-7; 16 nucleotides agree with TRBD2. V lost 2 bases to trimming and J lost 0 bases; unmatched junction nucleotides: 16. Germline loops: CDR1 LGHNA, CDR2 YNFKEQ. The CDR3 length is 22 residues.

This clonotype qualifies as medium-sized. A library prepared for alpha chains yielded this beta chain as an off-target read; its size is of little meaning. The V call is TRBV28, the J call TRBJ2-7; 12 bases line up with TRBD2. This CDR3 has 16 residues. Germline V lookup: CDR1 MDHEN, CDR2 SYDVKM. J lost 0 bases, V lost 5 bases, and 5 bases had no gene match. The CDR3 reads CASSPLAGGLSYEQYF. The CDR3 region has the DNA TGTGCCAGCAGTCCACTAGCGGGAGGACTCTCCTACGAGCAGTACTTC.

By share, this clonotype counts as medium-sized. The size of this beta chain means little, since it is a stray read in a library made for alpha chains. The chain has TRBV27 and TRBJ1-2; D not resolved. V was shortened by 4 bases and J by 0 bases, with 9 bases between the two germline ends. This CDR3 comprises 14 residues. Germline V lookup: CDR1 MNHEY, CDR2 SMNVEV (reference sequence). Here the CDR3 reads CASSSPATNYGYTF. The CDR3 nucleotides are TGTGCCAGCAGTTCCCCAGCCACTAACTATGGCTACACCTTC.

This clonotype was picked up many times. The library was prepared for alpha chains; this beta chain is a stray read, so its frequency means little. This chain links TRBV28 with TRBJ1-2; D uncertain. CDR1 is MDHEN, CDR2 SYDVKM, per germline. There are 13 residues in the CDR3. Trimming took 6 bases from V and 1 from J, leaving 9 bases between them. CDR3 sequence: CASSPRFNYGYTF. CDR3 bases: TGTGCCAGCAGCCCTAGATTTAACTATGGCTACACCTTC.

At least ten counts were recorded for this clonotype. Being off target in a library aimed at alpha chains, this beta chain has a size of little meaning. The chain links TRBV28 to TRBJ2-5; 8 nucleotides agree with TRBD2. The germline CDR1 and CDR2 sequences are MDHEN and SYDVKM. This CDR3 contains 17 residues. With 2 bases clipped from V and 5 bases from J, the junction kept 13 bases outside the gene matches. CDR3 in DNA: TGTGCCAGCAGTTTAGTCCATCTCGCGGGGGGCTCCGAGACCCAGTACTTC. Amino acid sequence: CASSLVHLAGGSETQYF.